This entry describes one T cell receptor beta chain. Its antigen target is currently unknown. One base away there is no much larger clone; base qualities are not given. The High Capacity cDNA Reverse Transcription Kit was used to reverse transcribe all of the isolated RNA, meaning that expressed TCRB transcripts were what got sequenced. Deep immunoSEQ sequencing was applied to naive, central memory and regulatory T cell samples, giving an average of about 3.6 million total reads per sample. Sorted cells were lysed in RLT buffer and RNA was extracted with DNase-treated RNeasy Micro or Mini kits, depending on cell number. To prevent cross-contamination, every cell subset was processed on its own, while patient and healthy donor samples were processed together. Using the immunoSEQ multiplex PCR, TCRB sequences were amplified from cDNA into 87-bp fragments spanning the CDR3 region. Sequencing of the amplicons was performed on the Illumina HiSeq platform. Per the source publication's procedure: Synthetic template baselines were used to correct PCR bias computationally, reads within Hamming distance 2 were collapsed together, and singletons that could not be merged were discarded. Reads were aligned against IMGT so that V, D and J genes, CDR3 length and insertions or deletions at six rearrangement sites could be assigned. Within each subset, clonotype counts were normalized to sorted cell number, after which true diversity and Gini coefficients were computed with the tcR R package. Repertoire sharing was quantified using the overlap coefficient calculated on TCRB nucleotide sequences. As a proxy for the pre-selection repertoire, out-of-frame TCRB sequences from naive cells were analyzed. This is the immuneACCESS table as TCRdb keeps it, with only in-frame sequences that have V and J called. A part of the clones is gone; compared with another copy, unresolved V genes explain less than half, and the rest is unexplained. V, J and clone size are taken as reported in that table, and D and trimming were inferred from the DNA itself. The sample data list approximately 250,000 clones, and approximately 14% of these were observed just once. The ten largest clones add up to more than 0.02% of the sample.

CDR1 and CDR2 are read off the germline V gene as SGHRS and YFSETQ. The germline V and J ends show losses of 5 bases and 5 bases respectively, and no gene match explains 9 bases of the junction. The CDR3, cysteine through phenylalanine, is 15 amino acids long. The read is trimmed to its CDR3 DNA, 45 bases read in frame from base 1. The sample belongs to a study of beta chain features in type 1 diabetes (dated by TCRdb to 2016 to 2019). Study-wide context: Patients and healthy donors did not differ in mean age, gender distribution, total cell number or subset yield. A total of 90 million to 130 million sorted cells were examined across all samples, and a strong correlation was observed between cell number per subset and RNA yield. The study compared TCRB repertoires of sorted circulating CD4+ T cell subsets between recently diagnosed type 1 diabetes patients and matched healthy donors. Regulatory and stem cell-like memory subsets were obtained from only 8 patients and about 8 healthy donors, while naive and central memory subsets were obtained from all 28 donors.

Each donor gave one peripheral blood draw, approximately 110 mL on average, collected into heparinised tubes. A BD FACSAria II and a panel including CD45RO, CCR7, CD25, CD127, CD95 and CD27 were used to sort naive, central memory, regulatory and stem cell-like memory CD4+ T cells. A purity above 98% was achieved for all sorted populations. PBMCs were isolated immediately by Lymphoprep density gradient centrifugation and stained directly without culture. To minimize batch effects, samples were stained and sorted in pairs, one healthy donor with one patient per experiment. The full study reports these points: Because the HLA sub-analyses included only small numbers of individuals, any influence of HLA type on TCRB rearrangement was left unresolved. Naive, central memory and regulatory TCRB repertoires appeared more similar among patients than among healthy donors. Because cDNA rather than genomic DNA was sequenced, highly expressing activated cells could have been over-represented, although no difference in activation and CD3 levels was found between groups. PCR might favor shorter templates, but patient and control samples were amplified and corrected together, so any skew would affect both groups equally. In all four CD4+ subsets, TCRB CDR3 length was moderately but significantly shorter in type 1 diabetes patients. Patients with type 1 diabetes made fewer insertions and deleted more nucleotides at VDJ recombination sites, implying thymic rearrangement abnormalities.

The source material was naive CD4+ T cells from blood. This specimen's cell subset or site label, per the study, means: true naive CD4+ T cells. This receptor chain uses TRBV5-1 and TRBJ1-4, with 7 bases in between that match TRBD1. This clonotype originated in a woman in her 40s in good health. The CDR3 protein: CASRELNRGNEKLFF. The DNA sequence is TGCGCCAGCAGGGAGCTGAACAGGGGAAATGAAAAACTGTTTTTT.